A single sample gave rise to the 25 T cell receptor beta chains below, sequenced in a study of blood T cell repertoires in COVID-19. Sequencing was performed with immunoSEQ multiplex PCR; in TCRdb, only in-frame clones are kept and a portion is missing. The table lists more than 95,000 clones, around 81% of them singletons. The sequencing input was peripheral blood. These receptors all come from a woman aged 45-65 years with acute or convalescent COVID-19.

The CDR3, as DNA: TGTGCCAGCAGCTTAGGGACAGGGGACAATGAGCAGTTCTTC. Protein: CASSLGTGDNEQFF. This chain joins TRBV7-9 and TRBJ2-1; 9 bases fit TRBD1. From germline, CDR1 is SEHNR and CDR2 FQNEAQ (reference sequence). This CDR3 is built from 14 residues. J gave up 5 bases and V 1 base, and 0 bases lay outside the gene matches.

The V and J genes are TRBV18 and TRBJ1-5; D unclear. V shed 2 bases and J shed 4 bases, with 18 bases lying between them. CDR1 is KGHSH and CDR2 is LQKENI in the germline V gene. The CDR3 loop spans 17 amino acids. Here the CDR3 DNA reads TGTGCCAGCTCACCAAACTCCCCTGCAGGAAAGAATCAGCCCCAGCATTTT. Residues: CASSPNSPAGKNQPQHF.

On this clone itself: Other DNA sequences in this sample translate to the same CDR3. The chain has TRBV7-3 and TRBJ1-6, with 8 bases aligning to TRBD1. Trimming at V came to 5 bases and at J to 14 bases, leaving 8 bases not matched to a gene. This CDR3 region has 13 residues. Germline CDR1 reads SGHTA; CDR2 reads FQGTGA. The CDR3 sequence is CASSADRVGSLHF. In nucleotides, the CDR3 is TGTGCCAGCAGCGCGGACAGGGTGGGTTCCCTCCACTTT.

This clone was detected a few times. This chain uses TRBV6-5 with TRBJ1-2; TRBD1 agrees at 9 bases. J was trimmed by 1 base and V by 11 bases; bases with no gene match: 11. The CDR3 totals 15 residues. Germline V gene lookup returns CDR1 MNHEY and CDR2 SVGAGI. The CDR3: CAGARGDRDNYGYTF. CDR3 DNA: TGTGCCGGAGCGCGGGGGGACAGGGATAACTATGGCTACACCTTC.

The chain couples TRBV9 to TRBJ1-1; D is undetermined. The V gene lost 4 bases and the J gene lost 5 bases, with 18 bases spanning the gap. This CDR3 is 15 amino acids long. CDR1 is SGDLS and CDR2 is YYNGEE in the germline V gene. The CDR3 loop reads CASSPFPGRGTEAFF. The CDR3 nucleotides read TGTGCCAGCAGCCCTTTTCCGGGAAGAGGTACTGAAGCTTTCTTT.

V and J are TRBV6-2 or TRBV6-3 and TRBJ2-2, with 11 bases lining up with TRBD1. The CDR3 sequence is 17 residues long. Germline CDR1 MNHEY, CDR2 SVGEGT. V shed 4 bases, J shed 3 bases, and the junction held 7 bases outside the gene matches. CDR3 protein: CASSSGTGGIYTGELFF. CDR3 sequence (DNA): TGTGCCAGCAGTTCGGGGACAGGGGGAATATACACCGGGGAGCTGTTTTTT.

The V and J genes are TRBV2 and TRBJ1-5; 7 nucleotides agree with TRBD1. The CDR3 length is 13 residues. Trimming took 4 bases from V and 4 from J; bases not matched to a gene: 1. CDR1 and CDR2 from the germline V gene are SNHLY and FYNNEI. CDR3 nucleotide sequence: TGTGCCAGCAGTGGACAGGGAAATCAGCCCCAGCATTTT. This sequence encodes CASSGQGNQPQHF.

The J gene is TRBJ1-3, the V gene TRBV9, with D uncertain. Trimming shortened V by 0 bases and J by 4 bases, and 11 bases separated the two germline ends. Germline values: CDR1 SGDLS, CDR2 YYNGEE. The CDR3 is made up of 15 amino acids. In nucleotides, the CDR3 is TGTGCCAGCAGCGTAGGAAGTCAGGCCGGAAACACCATATATTTT. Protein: CASSVGSQAGNTIYF.

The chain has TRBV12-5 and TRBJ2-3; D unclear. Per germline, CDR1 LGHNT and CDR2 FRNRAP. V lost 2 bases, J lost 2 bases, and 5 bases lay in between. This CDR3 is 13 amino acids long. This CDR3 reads CASGLTVTDTQYF. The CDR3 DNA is TGTGCTAGTGGTTTGACAGTCACAGATACGCAGTATTTT. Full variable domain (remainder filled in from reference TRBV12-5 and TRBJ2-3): DARVTQTPRHKVTEMGQEVTMRCQPILGHNTVFWYRQTMMQGLELLAYFRNRAPLDDSGMPKDRFSAEMPDATLATLKIQPSEPRDSAVYFCASGLTVTDTQYFGPGTRLTVL.

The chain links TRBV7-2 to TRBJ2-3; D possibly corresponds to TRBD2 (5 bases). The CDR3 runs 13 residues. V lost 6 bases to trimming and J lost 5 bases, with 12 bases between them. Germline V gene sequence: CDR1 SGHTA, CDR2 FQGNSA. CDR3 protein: CASSRGPGDTQYF. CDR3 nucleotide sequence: TGTGCCAGCAGTCGCGGGCCTGGAGATACGCAGTATTTT.

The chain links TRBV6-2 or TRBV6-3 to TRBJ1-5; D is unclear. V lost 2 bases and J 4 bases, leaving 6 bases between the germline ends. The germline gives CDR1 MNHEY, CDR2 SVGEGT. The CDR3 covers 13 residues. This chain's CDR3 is CASSYGGNQPQHF. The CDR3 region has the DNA TGTGCCAGCAGTTACGGAGGGAATCAGCCCCAGCATTTT.

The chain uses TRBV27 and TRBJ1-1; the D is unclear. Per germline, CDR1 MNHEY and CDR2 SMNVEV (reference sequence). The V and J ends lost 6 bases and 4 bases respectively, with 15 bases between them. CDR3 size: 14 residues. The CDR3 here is CASRLKGGFTEAFF. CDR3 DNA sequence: TGTGCCAGCAGGTTAAAGGGAGGGTTCACTGAAGCTTTCTTT.

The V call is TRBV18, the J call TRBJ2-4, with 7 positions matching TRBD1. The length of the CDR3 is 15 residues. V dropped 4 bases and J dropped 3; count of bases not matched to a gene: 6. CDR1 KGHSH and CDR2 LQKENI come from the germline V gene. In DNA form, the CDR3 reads TGTGCCAGCTCACTGGGACAGCTCAACAAAAACATTCAGTACTTC. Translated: CASSLGQLNKNIQYF. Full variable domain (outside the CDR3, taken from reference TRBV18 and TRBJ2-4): NAGVMQNPRHLVRRRGQEARLRCSPMKGHSHVYWYRQLPEEGLKFMVYLQKENIIDESGMPKERFSAEFPKEGPSILRIQQVVRGDSAAYFCASSLGQLNKNIQYFGAGTRLSVL.

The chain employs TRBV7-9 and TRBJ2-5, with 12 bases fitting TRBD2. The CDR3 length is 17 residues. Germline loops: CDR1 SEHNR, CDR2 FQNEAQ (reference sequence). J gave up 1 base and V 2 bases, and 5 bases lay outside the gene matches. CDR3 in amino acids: CASSLLAGGRGQETQYF. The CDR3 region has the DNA TGTGCCAGCAGCTTACTAGCGGGGGGGCGAGGCCAAGAGACCCAGTACTTC.

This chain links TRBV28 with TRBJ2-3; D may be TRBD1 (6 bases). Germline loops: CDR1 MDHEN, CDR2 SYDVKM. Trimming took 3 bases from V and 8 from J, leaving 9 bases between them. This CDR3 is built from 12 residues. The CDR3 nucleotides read TGTGCCAGCAGTTTGGTAGGGGGTACGCAGTATTTT. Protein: CASSLVGGTQYF. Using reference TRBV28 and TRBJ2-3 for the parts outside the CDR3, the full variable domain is DVKVTQSSRYLVKRTGEKVFLECVQDMDHENMFWYRQDPGLGLRLIYFSYDVKMKEKGDIPEGYSVSREKKERFSLILESASTNQTSMYLCASSLVGGTQYFGPGTRLTVL.

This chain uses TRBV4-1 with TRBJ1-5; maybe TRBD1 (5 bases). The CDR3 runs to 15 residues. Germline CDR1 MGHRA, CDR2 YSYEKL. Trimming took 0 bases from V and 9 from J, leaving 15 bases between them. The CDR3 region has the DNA TGCGCCAGCAGCCAAGATGCTGGGGCCGACGGGCCCCAGCATTTT. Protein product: CASSQDAGADGPQHF.

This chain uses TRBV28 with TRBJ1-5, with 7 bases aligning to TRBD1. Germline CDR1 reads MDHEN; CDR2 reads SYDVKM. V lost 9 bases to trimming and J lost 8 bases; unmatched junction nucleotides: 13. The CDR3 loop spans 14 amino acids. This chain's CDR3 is CASTLVQQGKPQHF. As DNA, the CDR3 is TGTGCCAGTACTCTCGTCCAACAGGGGAAGCCCCAGCATTTT.

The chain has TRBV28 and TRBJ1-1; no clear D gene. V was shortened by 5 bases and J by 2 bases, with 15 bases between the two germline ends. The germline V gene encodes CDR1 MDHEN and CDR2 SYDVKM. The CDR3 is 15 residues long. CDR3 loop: CASSTKKTANTEAFF. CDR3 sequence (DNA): TGTGCCAGCAGTACGAAAAAAACTGCAAACACTGAAGCTTTCTTT.

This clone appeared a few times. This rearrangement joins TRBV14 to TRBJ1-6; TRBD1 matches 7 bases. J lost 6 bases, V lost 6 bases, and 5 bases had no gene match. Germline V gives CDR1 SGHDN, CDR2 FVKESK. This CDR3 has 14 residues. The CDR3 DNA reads TGTGCCAGCAGTCCGGGACAGATTAATTCACCCCTCCACTTT. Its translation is CASSPGQINSPLHF. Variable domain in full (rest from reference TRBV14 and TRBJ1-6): EAGVTQFPSHSVIEKGQTVTLRCDPISGHDNLYWYRRVMGKEIKFLLHFVKESKQDESGMPNNRFLAERTGGTYSTLKVQPAELEDSGVYFCASSPGQINSPLHFGNGTRLTVT.

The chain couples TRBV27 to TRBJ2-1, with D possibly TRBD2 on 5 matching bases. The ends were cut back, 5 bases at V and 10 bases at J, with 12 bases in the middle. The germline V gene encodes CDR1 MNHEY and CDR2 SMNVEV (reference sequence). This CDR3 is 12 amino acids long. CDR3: CASSNLASEQFF. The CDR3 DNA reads TGTGCCAGCAGTAATCTAGCCTCCGAGCAGTTCTTC.

The CDR3 sequence is CASMETRGAYEQYF. Here the CDR3 DNA reads TGTGCCAGCATGGAGACTCGGGGGGCCTACGAGCAGTACTTC. The rearrangement links TRBV27 to TRBJ2-7; 7 nucleotides agree with TRBD2. The CDR3 sequence is 14 residues long. Germline V lookup: CDR1 MNHEY, CDR2 SMNVEV (reference sequence). The J segment lost 2 bases and the V segment lost 7 bases, leaving 8 bases of the junction unmatched.

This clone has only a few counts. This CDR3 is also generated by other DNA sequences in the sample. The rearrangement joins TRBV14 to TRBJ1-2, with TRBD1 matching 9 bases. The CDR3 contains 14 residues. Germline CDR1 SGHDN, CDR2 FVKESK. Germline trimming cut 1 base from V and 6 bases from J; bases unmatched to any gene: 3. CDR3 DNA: TGTGCCAGCAGCCAAGTAACAGGGGGCGATGGCTACACCTTC. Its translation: CASSQVTGGDGYTF. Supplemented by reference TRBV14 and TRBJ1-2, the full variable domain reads EAGVTQFPSHSVIEKGQTVTLRCDPISGHDNLYWYRRVMGKEIKFLLHFVKESKQDESGMPNNRFLAERTGGTYSTLKVQPAELEDSGVYFCASSQVTGGDGYTFGSGTRLTVV.

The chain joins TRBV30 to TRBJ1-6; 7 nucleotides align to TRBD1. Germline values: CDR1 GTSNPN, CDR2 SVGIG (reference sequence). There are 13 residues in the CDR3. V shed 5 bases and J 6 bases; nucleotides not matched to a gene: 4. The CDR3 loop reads CAWGYRGNSPLHF. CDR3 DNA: TGTGCCTGGGGGTACAGGGGTAATTCACCCCTCCACTTT.

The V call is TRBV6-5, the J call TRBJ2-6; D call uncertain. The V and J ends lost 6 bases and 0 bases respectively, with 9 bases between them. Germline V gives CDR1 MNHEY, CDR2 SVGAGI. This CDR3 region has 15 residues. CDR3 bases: TGTGCCAGCAGCGACTGGAGCTCTGGGGCCAACGTCCTGACTTTC. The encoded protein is CASSDWSSGANVLTF.

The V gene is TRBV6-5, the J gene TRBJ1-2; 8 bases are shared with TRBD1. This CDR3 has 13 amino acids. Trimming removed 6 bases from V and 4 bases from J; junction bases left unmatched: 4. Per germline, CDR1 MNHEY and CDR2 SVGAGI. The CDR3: CASRYTGGYGYTF. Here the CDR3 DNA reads TGTGCCAGCAGATATACAGGGGGCTATGGCTACACCTTC.